The TCR beta chain described here comes from a study of CD8+ T cells in alopecia areata. Study-level background: A 6-month period off drug followed tofacitinib, which lasted 6 to 18 months. Regarding the study as a whole: Relative to normal scalp, lesional scalp, especially alopecia totalis/universalis, showed higher clonality. In scalp, tofacitinib significantly decreased clonality and expanded CD8+ clones among the top 100.

CDR3 size: 15 residues. With V trimmed by 7 bases and J by 5 bases, 10 bases remained unmatched. Germline V gene lookup returns CDR1 LNHDA and CDR2 SQIVND (reference sequence). As the sequencing template, cDNA was produced by extracting RNA and reverse transcribing it. Data came from immunoSEQ multiplex PCR; TCRdb stores just in-frame clones and leaves some out. The table has 150,000 to 200,000 clones, 58% seen once. As concerns this clone: Its specificity is not known.

Treatment described: oral pan-JAK inhibitor, 5-10 mg twice daily. The chain couples TRBV19 to TRBJ2-3; 9 nucleotides line up with TRBD2. The receptor comes from a human donor with alopecia areata. The material sequenced was CD4+ T cells sorted from blood, taken at approximately week 61, from a patient treated with tofacitinib. The CDR3 DNA sequence: TGTGCCAGTAACTTCCAGCGGGGGGCCGGAGATACGCAGTATTTT. This encodes CASNFQRGAGDTQYF.